The 29 T cell receptor beta chains listed next were all sequenced from one sample in a study of monozygotic twins with inflammatory bowel disease. TCRdb re-called the 5' RACE reads and catalogs CDR3 proteins one per entry, DNA excluded. The sample shows a few hundred thousand distinct CDR3 sequences, and around 2.6% sits with its ten largest clones. Sequenced: blood. Receptors were obtained from a human donor with ulcerative colitis or Crohn's disease, or a healthy co-twin of an affected twin (not recorded which).

The chain carries TRBV18 and TRBJ2-5; TCRdb names TRBD1, which stays unverified in the absence of DNA. Germline V CDR1 and CDR2: KGHSH, LQKENI. This CDR3 has 18 residues. The CDR3 sequence is CASSPTRTGSRGAETQYF.

The chain recombines TRBV5-1 with TRBJ2-7; lacking DNA, the TRBD1 call made by TCRdb goes unchecked. The CDR3 totals 13 residues. The germline gives CDR1 SGHRS, CDR2 YFSETQ. The CDR3 sequence: CASRPDRGQVQYF.

This sequence joins TRBV5-1 and TRBJ2-3; TCRdb selects TRBD1, and the lack of DNA leaves this call unchecked. CDR1 is SGHRS and CDR2 is YFSETQ in the germline V gene. This CDR3 contains 13 residues. The CDR3 protein is CASSLEGVDTQYF.

V and J are TRBV12-3 or TRBV12-4 and TRBJ1-1; as DNA is missing, the TRBD1 call by TCRdb cannot be tested. CDR3 length equals 13 residues. The CDR3 loop reads CASRPTGNTEAFF.

V and J are TRBV4-3 and TRBJ2-6. CDR1 and CDR2 (germline): LGHNA, YSLEER. The CDR3 covers 15 residues. The CDR3 reads CASSQLTPGANVLTF.

The genes are TRBV6-2 or TRBV6-3 and TRBJ2-1; as DNA is missing, the TRBD1 call by TCRdb cannot be tested. This CDR3 comprises 14 residues. Germline V gives CDR1 MNHEY, CDR2 SVGEGT. CDR3 loop: CASGSTVNYNEQFF.

The chain couples TRBV20-1 to TRBJ1-3; TCRdb calls TRBD1, which cannot be checked without DNA. The CDR3 has 18 residues. CDR1 and CDR2 (germline): DFQATT, SNEGSKA (reference sequence). The CDR3 region is CSARDDFGQNLSGNTIYF.

V is TRBV19 and J is TRBJ2-3; TCRdb's D call, TRBD1, is unchecked because there is no DNA. Per the germline V gene, CDR1 is LNHDA and CDR2 is SQIVND (reference sequence). This CDR3 contains 15 residues. CDR3 sequence: CASTPDRAPTDTQYF.

This chain links TRBV2 with TRBJ2-5; TCRdb lists TRBD2, though no DNA is available to test this call. Looked up from germline, CDR1 is SNHLY and CDR2 is FYNNEI. The CDR3 spans 15 residues. CDR3 region: CASSADASGDETQYF.

The chain uses TRBV6-6 and TRBJ2-7. Germline V gene data show CDR1 as MNHNY and CDR2 as SVGAGI (reference sequence). The CDR3 contains 14 residues. This chain's CDR3 is CASRYRGTTYEQYF.

V usage is TRBV18 and J usage is TRBJ1-4. The CDR3 contains 16 residues. Germline CDR1 KGHSH, CDR2 LQKENI. CDR3 in amino acids: CASSPRSTRAEEKLFF.

This sequence joins TRBV20-1 and TRBJ1-4; TCRdb lists TRBD1, though no DNA is available to test this call. CDR1 is DFQATT and CDR2 is SNEGSKA in the germline V gene (reference sequence). This CDR3 comprises 18 residues. This CDR3 is CSASDPRRDPKANEKLFF.

This chain uses TRBV9 with TRBJ2-7. Looked up from germline, CDR1 is SGDLS and CDR2 is YYNGEE. There are 12 residues in the CDR3. This CDR3 is CASSVFLGEQYF.

CDR3 amino acids: CASSLLTGEGETQYF. V and J are TRBV5-6 and TRBJ2-5; TCRdb reports TRBD1, a call that lacks DNA to check it against. Germline assignment: CDR1 SGHDT and CDR2 YYEEEE. The length of the CDR3 is 15 residues.

The chain's CDR3 is CASSLDQTEGTKNIQYF. V usage is TRBV11-3 and J usage is TRBJ2-4; TCRdb's assignment of TRBD2 cannot be checked, as there is no DNA. The length of the CDR3 is 17 residues. The germline gives CDR1 SGHNT, CDR2 YENEEA.

The chain joins TRBV5-1 to TRBJ1-1. The CDR3 has 14 residues. Per the germline V gene, CDR1 is SGHRS and CDR2 is YFSETQ. The CDR3 sequence is CASSLLGPWTEAFF.

This chain's CDR3 is CSVERRDRSTDTQYF. V is TRBV29-1 and J is TRBJ2-3; the D gene TCRdb calls, TRBD1, cannot be checked with no DNA. CDR3 size: 15 residues. Germline CDR1 reads SQVTM; CDR2 reads ANQGSEA.

The chain joins TRBV29-1 to TRBJ2-1; the TRBD1 assignment by TCRdb is unverifiable without DNA. This CDR3 has 18 amino acids. Germline V gene sequence: CDR1 SQVTM, CDR2 ANQGSEA. The CDR3 here is CSVEDQDGRGLSYNEQFF.

The J gene is TRBJ2-7, the V gene TRBV25-1; checking the TCRdb D call of TRBD1 is not possible without DNA. This CDR3 comprises 14 residues. Germline assignment: CDR1 MGHDK and CDR2 SYGVNS. This CDR3 reads CASSGQGRTYEQYF.

The J gene is TRBJ2-3, the V gene TRBV6-1; no DNA is available, so the TRBD1 call from TCRdb remains unchecked. Germline V gene sequence: CDR1 MNHNS, CDR2 SASEGT. The CDR3 loop spans 14 amino acids. CDR3 region: CASSRGAYTDTQYF.

This chain uses TRBV25-1 with TRBJ1-2. The CDR3 totals 13 residues. Germline V CDR1 and CDR2: MGHDK, SYGVNS. The CDR3 is CASSDELGYGYTF.

The rearrangement uses TRBV14 and TRBJ2-7; TCRdb selects TRBD1, and the lack of DNA leaves this call unchecked. CDR3 length: 14 amino acids. Looked up from germline, CDR1 is SGHDN and CDR2 is FVKESK. This CDR3 reads CASSLATGTNEQYF.

The CDR3 protein is CASSQAPTAYSNQPQHF. V is TRBV4-1 and J is TRBJ1-5. Germline V CDR1 and CDR2: MGHRA, YSYEKL. The CDR3 totals 17 residues.

The genes are TRBV5-1 and TRBJ1-1. Germline assignment: CDR1 SGHRS and CDR2 YFSETQ. CDR3 length: 15 residues. This chain's CDR3 is CASSFYSGMNTEAFF.

The chain links TRBV27 to TRBJ2-2. The length of the CDR3 is 16 residues. The germline gives CDR1 MNHEY, CDR2 SMNVEV (reference sequence). CDR3: CASSFRPTSNTGELFF.

V usage is TRBV7-2 and J usage is TRBJ2-5; TCRdb calls TRBD2, which cannot be checked without DNA. Germline V gene sequence: CDR1 SGHTA, CDR2 FQGNSA. CDR3 length: 15 residues. This CDR3 reads CASSLGDRDKETQYF.

J is TRBJ2-5 and V is TRBV3-1. Germline CDR1 reads LGHDT; CDR2 reads YNNKEL (reference sequence). The CDR3 is 16 amino acids. The CDR3 loop is CASSHPCRWSQETQYF.

The chain couples TRBV4-2 to TRBJ2-7; with no DNA, the TCRdb D assignment of TRBD2 cannot be verified. The germline V gene encodes CDR1 LGHNA and CDR2 YNFKEQ. The CDR3 covers 15 residues. CDR3 protein: CASSQLAEGPYEQYF.

The chain uses TRBV2 and TRBJ2-1; TCRdb lists TRBD1, though no DNA is available to test this call. The CDR3 has 16 amino acids. CDR1 is SNHLY and CDR2 is FYNNEI in the germline V gene. CDR3 amino acids: CASTILLPGPGGEQFF.